Listed below are T cell receptor beta chains from one sample, sequenced in a study of cytomegalovirus exposure and HLA in healthy donors. The method was immunoSEQ multiplex PCR; TCRdb's version includes in-frame clones alone and lacks a portion of them. There are more than 95,000 clones in the sample; 80% occur only once, and around 1.3% lies in the top ten. The specimen was PBMCs. These receptors all stem from a female donor in good health and CMV-seronegative. The conserved cysteine and the conserved F or W are not part of the CDR3 here.

v_call: TRBV19
j_call: TRBJ2-2
cdr3_aa: ASSTGTGLGELF

v_call: TRBV30
j_call: TRBJ1-5
cdr3_aa: AWSEGTRGQPQH

v_call: TRBV30
j_call: TRBJ2-7
cdr3_aa: AWVQGGHSYEQY

v_call: TRBV4-1
j_call: TRBJ1-6
cdr3_aa: ASSQDFLYDRGGSPLH

v_call: TRBV7-9
j_call: TRBJ2-5
cdr3_aa: ASRRGGETQY

v_call: TRBV30
j_call: TRBJ2-1
cdr3_aa: AWRGLSVGEQF

v_call: TRBV15
j_call: TRBJ1-1
cdr3_aa: ATSRDRGTEAF

v_call: TRBV5-4
j_call: TRBJ1-2
cdr3_aa: ASSWTGGYGYT

v_call: TRBV18
j_call: TRBJ2-5
cdr3_aa: ASSLTGTSGGLRAQY

v_call: TRBV5-4
j_call: TRBJ2-7
cdr3_aa: ASSLEASGSLRQY

v_call: TRBV2
j_call: TRBJ2-7
cdr3_aa: ASYQGTHSYEQY

v_call: TRBV11-2
j_call: TRBJ1-6
cdr3_aa: ASSPLGKYNSPLH

v_call: TRBV7-3
j_call: TRBJ1-4
cdr3_aa: ASSLSQGGMEKLF

v_call: TRBV18
j_call: TRBJ1-5
cdr3_aa: ASSPSGSLNQPQH

v_call: TRBV10-3
j_call: TRBJ2-3
cdr3_aa: AISEADRGGYTQY

v_call: TRBV5-1
j_call: TRBJ1-4
cdr3_aa: ASSLGGPTNEKLF

v_call: TRBV2
j_call: TRBJ2-2
cdr3_aa: ASSWTGPATGELF

v_call: TRBV6-1
j_call: TRBJ1-1
cdr3_aa: ASSLSGTGVTEAF

v_call: TRBV15
j_call: TRBJ1-3
cdr3_aa: ATSGGVISGNTIY

v_call: TRBV13
j_call: TRBJ2-5
cdr3_aa: ASSLGTSGGAYQETQY

v_call: TRBV6-1
j_call: TRBJ1-5
cdr3_aa: ASRELPGDQPQH

v_call: TRBV4-1
j_call: TRBJ1-1
cdr3_aa: ASSHYWGRSGNTEAF

v_call: TRBV10-3
j_call: TRBJ1-5
cdr3_aa: ATQVRNQPQH

v_call: TRBV9
j_call: TRBJ1-1
cdr3_aa: ASSVLADTEAF

v_call: TRBV21-1
j_call: TRBJ1-1
cdr3_aa: ASSETGGAATEAF

v_call: TRBV6-4
j_call: TRBJ2-3
cdr3_aa: ASSDRSGGAPDTQY

v_call: TRBV5-5
j_call: TRBJ2-3
cdr3_aa: ASRPGGEDTQY

v_call: TRBV7-9
j_call: TRBJ2-6
cdr3_aa: ASSLATAGANVLT

v_call: TRBV5-1
j_call: TRBJ1-1
cdr3_aa: ASRTGFMNTEAF

v_call: TRBV11-2
j_call: TRBJ2-1
cdr3_aa: ASSPRLSSYNEQF

v_call: TRBV10-2
j_call: TRBJ1-1
cdr3_aa: ASRETYMNTEAF

v_call: TRBV4-1
j_call: TRBJ1-2
cdr3_aa: ASSQPRALGWDGYT

v_call: TRBV7-3
j_call: TRBJ2-7
cdr3_aa: ASSPASGGAYEQY

v_call: TRBV27
j_call: TRBJ2-3
cdr3_aa: ASRIALAASTDTQY

v_call: TRBV6-5
j_call: TRBJ2-7
cdr3_aa: ASSPLTSSYEQY

v_call: TRBV19
j_call: TRBJ2-7
cdr3_aa: ASSTRQGRIYEQY

v_call: TRBV10-2
j_call: TRBJ2-1
cdr3_aa: ASSANSNEQF

v_call: TRBV27
j_call: TRBJ1-1
cdr3_aa: ASSSSGTANTEAF

v_call: TRBV9
j_call: TRBJ1-1
cdr3_aa: ASSRETTEAF

v_call: TRBV18
j_call: TRBJ2-2
cdr3_aa: ASSPSREATGELF

v_call: TRBV14
j_call: TRBJ1-5
cdr3_aa: ASSHTTRDNVTYSNQPQH

v_call: TRBV4-1
j_call: TRBJ2-7
cdr3_aa: ASSQEALAGEEQY

v_call: TRBV7-9
j_call: TRBJ1-1
cdr3_aa: ASSLMPMELPTEAF

v_call: TRBV30
j_call: TRBJ1-1
cdr3_aa: AWGEASEAF

v_call: TRBV7-8
j_call: TRBJ1-6
cdr3_aa: ASSSERVLNSPLH

v_call: TRBV28
j_call: TRBJ2-3
cdr3_aa: ASSLSVAIAGSSTDTQY

v_call: TRBV5-1
j_call: TRBJ2-5
cdr3_aa: ASSSLGRGGETQY

v_call: TRBV6-5
j_call: TRBJ1-5
cdr3_aa: ASRVDRSNQPQH

v_call: TRBV7-9
j_call: TRBJ2-5
cdr3_aa: ASSDWGGETRY

v_call: TRBV14
j_call: TRBJ2-5
cdr3_aa: ASSPQEFQETQY

v_call: TRBV6-1
j_call: TRBJ2-1
cdr3_aa: ASSGLAGGNEQF

v_call: TRBV11-1
j_call: TRBJ1-1
cdr3_aa: ASNLKPGRAF

v_call: TRBV5-5
j_call: TRBJ2-1
cdr3_aa: ASSLDPYSYNEQF

v_call: TRBV10-2
j_call: NA
cdr3_aa: ASSSGRAAYEQY

v_call: TRBV5-1
j_call: TRBJ2-7
cdr3_aa: ASSRGRDSYEQY

v_call: TRBV6-5
j_call: TRBJ1-3
cdr3_aa: ASSYSGGQTGNTIY

v_call: TRBV30
j_call: TRBJ1-6
cdr3_aa: AWSGDRNLPLH

v_call: TRBV7-8
j_call: TRBJ2-1
cdr3_aa: ASSSSGGSDGYEQF

v_call: TRBV18
j_call: TRBJ1-2
cdr3_aa: ASSPDLQGGYGYT

v_call: TRBV27
j_call: TRBJ2-2
cdr3_aa: ASSFGLDTGELF